The following is a T cell receptor (beta chain) sequence with its context. The method was immunoSEQ multiplex PCR; TCRdb's version includes in-frame clones alone and lacks a portion of them. The sample has more than 50,000 clones, 84% seen once. Germline values: CDR1 MDHEN, CDR2 SYDVKM. The CDR3 spans 11 residues. Trimming removed 3 bases from V and 11 bases from J, with 9 bases in between. The entry originates in a study of OX40 agonist ivuxolimab in advanced cancers. The sequencing used CD4+ or CD8+ T cells sorted from blood, collected in a trial of the OX40 agonist ivuxolimab. The sequence came from an adult with an advanced solid tumor such as melanoma, head and neck, liver or kidney cancer. V is TRBV28 and J is TRBJ2-3; D remains unclear. The CDR3 reads CASSFSLGQYF. The CDR3 DNA reads TGTGCCAGCAGTTTTAGCCTCGGGCAGTATTTT. Full variable domain (missing parts from reference TRBV28 and TRBJ2-3): DVKVTQSSRYLVKRTGEKVFLECVQDMDHENMFWYRQDPGLGLRLIYFSYDVKMKEKGDIPEGYSVSREKKERFSLILESASTNQTSMYLCASSFSLGQYFGPGTRLTVL.